The 31 T cell receptor beta chains below come from one sample, sequenced in a study of blood T cell repertoires in COVID-19. The method was immunoSEQ multiplex PCR; TCRdb's version includes in-frame clones alone and lacks a portion of them. The data show about 370,000 clones, with 75% to 90% seen just once and roughly 1% held by the top ten. Sequencing was performed on PBMCs or T cells enriched from blood (not recorded which). Source of these receptors: a man between 18 and 29 years old who had recovered from COVID-19.

The V gene is TRBV11-3, the J gene TRBJ2-4; 9 bases fit TRBD1. The CDR3 is made up of 16 amino acids. V trimming: 5 bases; J trimming: 3 bases; junction bases outside the gene matches: 8. Germline V gives CDR1 SGHNT, CDR2 YENEEA. DNA for the CDR3: TGTGCCAGCAGCCATCGGACAGGGGTGGGCAAAAACATTCAGTACTTC. Its protein product is CASSHRTGVGKNIQYF.

The chain links TRBV29-1 to TRBJ1-1; D remains ambiguous. CDR1 is SQVTM, CDR2 ANQGSEA, per germline. Trimming shortened V by 4 bases and J by 6 bases, and 6 bases separated the two germline ends. CDR3 size: 10 residues. DNA for the CDR3: TGCAGCGTTGCTGGCCCTGAAGCTTTCTTT. Translating gives CSVAGPEAFF.

V is TRBV5-5 and J is TRBJ1-6; 8 bases are shared with TRBD1. Germline loops: CDR1 SGHKS, CDR2 YYEKEE (reference sequence). Germline trimming cut 4 bases from V and 4 bases from J; bases unmatched to any gene: 4. The CDR3 length is 15 residues. The CDR3 reads CASSHDRGYNSPLHF. CDR3 sequence (DNA): TGTGCCAGCAGCCACGACAGGGGATATAATTCACCCCTCCACTTT.

The rearrangement uses TRBV5-1 and TRBJ1-1, with TRBD1 matching 9 bases. Germline V lookup: CDR1 SGHRS, CDR2 YFSETQ. CDR3 length: 15 amino acids. With 6 bases clipped from V and 3 bases from J, the junction kept 9 bases outside the gene matches. Here the CDR3 reads CASTPTGGLYTEAFF. In nucleotides, the CDR3 is TGCGCCAGCACCCCGACAGGGGGTCTTTACACTGAAGCTTTCTTT.

At least ten counts were recorded for this clone. The chain carries TRBV6-5 and TRBJ1-2; TRBD1 is a possible D gene (6 bases). V was trimmed by 4 bases and J by 8 bases, leaving 17 bases between them. Germline assignment: CDR1 MNHEY and CDR2 SVGAGI. CDR3 size: 14 residues. CDR3 protein: CASSLQGGGGGYTF. Written as DNA, the CDR3 is TGTGCCAGCAGTTTACAGGGAGGGGGAGGCGGCTACACCTTC.

This chain connects TRBV5-1 to TRBJ2-5; D perhaps matches TRBD2 (5 bases). V was cut by 2 bases and J by 4 bases, with 12 bases left in between. The CDR3 length is 14 residues. Germline V lookup: CDR1 SGHRS, CDR2 YFSETQ. The CDR3: CASSFARGIETQYF. As DNA, the CDR3 is TGCGCCAGCAGCTTTGCTCGGGGAATAGAGACCCAGTACTTC.

The V gene is TRBV11-3, the J gene TRBJ2-2, with TRBD1 matching 8 bases. The CDR3 covers 16 residues. V shed 1 base, J shed 7 bases, and the junction held 8 bases outside the gene matches. From germline, CDR1 is SGHNT and CDR2 YENEEA. The CDR3 sequence: CASSLVAGGVIGELFF. The CDR3 DNA sequence: TGTGCCAGCAGCTTAGTAGCAGGGGGCGTGATCGGGGAGCTGTTTTTT.

The V gene is TRBV5-1, the J gene TRBJ1-1; 7 bases are a match to TRBD1. The CDR3 contains 15 residues. The V and J ends lost 2 bases and 5 bases, in that order; junction bases with no gene match: 9. Germline V CDR1 and CDR2: SGHRS, YFSETQ. The CDR3, as DNA: TGCGCCAGCAGCTTTCCACAGGGGAAGGAGACTGAAGCTTTCTTT. Translating gives CASSFPQGKETEAFF.

The chain is built from TRBV7-6 and TRBJ1-2; 7 positions agree with TRBD1. This CDR3 region has 16 residues. Germline CDR1 reads SGHVS; CDR2 reads FNYEAQ. V dropped 5 bases and J dropped 3; count of bases not matched to a gene: 12. The CDR3 nucleotides are TGTGCCAGCAGCAAGGGCCGGAGGGACAGCTACTATGGCTACACCTTC. This encodes CASSKGRRDSYYGYTF.

This clone was observed a few times. This sequence joins TRBV30 and TRBJ1-2; tentatively, D is TRBD1 (6 bases). Germline V gives CDR1 GTSNPN, CDR2 SVGIG (reference sequence). The V gene lost 7 bases and the J gene lost 6 bases, with 15 bases spanning the gap. This CDR3 is built from 12 residues. The CDR3 is CALGQAINGYTF. The CDR3 coding sequence is TGTGCCTTGGGACAAGCGATAAATGGCTACACCTTC.

The chain links TRBV7-9 to TRBJ2-2, with a tentative D call TRBD1 (5 bases). V was cut by 5 bases and J by 7 bases, with 17 bases left in between. CDR1 and CDR2 from the germline V gene are SEHNR and FQNEAQ (reference sequence). This CDR3 is built from 15 residues. The CDR3 is CASSRPRQTGGELFF. For the CDR3, the DNA is TGTGCCAGCAGCCGACCGAGACAGACCGGCGGGGAGCTGTTTTTT.

The genes are TRBV21-1 and TRBJ2-1; the table assigns TRBD1, which was not confirmed against the DNA. TRBV21-1 is tagged as a pseudogene. The CDR3 is 14 residues long. CDR3 bases: TGTGCCAGCAGACCCGGACAAATCTACAATGAGCAGTTCTTC. Translation: CASRPGQIYNEQFF.

This clone showed up just once. The V call is TRBV5-1, the J call TRBJ2-5; TRBD1 matches 10 bases. J was trimmed by 5 bases and V by 4 bases; bases with no gene match: 11. CDR3 size: 16 residues. Germline lookup yields CDR1 SGHRS and CDR2 YFSETQ. CDR3 protein: CASSLGGTGETETQYF. The CDR3, as DNA: TGCGCCAGCAGCCTAGGAGGGACAGGGGAAACGGAGACCCAGTACTTC.

The V call is TRBV10-3, the J call TRBJ2-5, with D possibly being TRBD2 (6 bases). Trimming took off 8 bases at V and 4 bases at J, with 14 bases between the two ends. The CDR3 is 13 residues long. CDR1 is ENHRY, CDR2 SYGVKD, per germline. CDR3 in DNA: TGTGCCATCGCGGCGGGAATCCTAGAGACCCAGTACTTC. Its translation is CAIAAGILETQYF.

The chain combines TRBV11-3 with TRBJ2-1, with 9 bases that match TRBD1. V shed 5 bases, J shed 10 bases, and the junction held 12 bases outside the gene matches. CDR3 length: 15 amino acids. Germline loops: CDR1 SGHNT, CDR2 YENEEA. CDR3 in DNA: TGTGCCAGCAGCCCGTTCGGACAGGGGACGGGCGAGCAGTTCTTC. Translating it yields CASSPFGQGTGEQFF.

This clone appeared a single time. The chain recombines TRBV19 with TRBJ2-2, with D perhaps TRBD2 (6 bases). Germline CDR1 reads LNHDA; CDR2 reads SQIVND (reference sequence). The CDR3 runs 14 residues. V gave up 6 bases and J gave up 5 bases, with 13 bases separating them. The CDR3 coding sequence is TGTGCCAGTAGGGGGACTCGCCAAACCGGGGAGCTGTTTTTT. It yields the protein CASRGTRQTGELFF.

This clone was picked up a small number of times. The chain uses TRBV28 and TRBJ2-2, with a possible D match to TRBD1 (6 bases). Germline V gene lookup returns CDR1 MDHEN and CDR2 SYDVKM. Trimming pared 6 bases from V and 1 base from J, leaving 12 bases between. The CDR3 length is 15 residues. CDR3 protein: CASRSPGQNTGELFF. The CDR3 nucleotides are TGTGCCAGCAGATCGCCGGGACAGAACACCGGGGAGCTGTTTTTT.

A single count supports this clone. V usage is TRBV29-1 and J usage is TRBJ1-5, with 7 bases lining up with TRBD1. With V trimmed by 3 bases and J by 4 bases, 3 bases remained unmatched. Germline V gives CDR1 SQVTM, CDR2 ANQGSEA. The CDR3 consists of 13 residues. The DNA of the CDR3 is TGCAGCGTTGAGGCAGGGGGGAATCAGCCCCAGCATTTT. It translates to CSVEAGGNQPQHF.

The chain employs TRBV6-5 and TRBJ2-3, with D uncertain. There are 15 residues in the CDR3. Germline CDR1 reads MNHEY; CDR2 reads SVGAGI. Trimming cost V 2 bases and J 2 bases, with 11 bases left between them. CDR3 amino acids: CASSYGQAATDTQYF. CDR3 bases: TGTGCCAGCAGTTACGGGCAGGCCGCCACAGATACGCAGTATTTT.

The chain uses TRBV21-1 and TRBJ2-1; the D segment call TRBD2 is taken from the table without a DNA check. TRBV21-1 is annotated as a pseudogene. This CDR3 is 12 amino acids long. The CDR3 coding sequence is TGTGCCAGAGAGGATACCTACAATGAGCAGTTCTTC. This codes for CAREDTYNEQFF.

As DNA, the CDR3 is TGTGCCTGGAAATCCGGGACAGACTCTGGAAACACCATATATTTT. Protein: CAWKSGTDSGNTIYF. The V gene is TRBV30, the J gene TRBJ1-3; 7 bases line up with TRBD1. Germline CDR1 reads GTSNPN; CDR2 reads SVGIG (reference sequence). Germline trimming cut 4 bases from V and 0 bases from J; bases unmatched to any gene: 6. This CDR3 contains 15 residues.

This chain uses TRBV19 with TRBJ2-1, with 8 bases aligning to TRBD1. This CDR3 is 18 amino acids long. V was pared by 1 base and J by 3 bases, with 11 bases of the junction left unmatched. Germline V CDR1 and CDR2: LNHDA, SQIVND (reference sequence). The CDR3 here is CASSIASDTGGYYNEQFF. CDR3 in DNA: TGTGCCAGTAGTATAGCCTCGGATACAGGGGGATACTACAATGAGCAGTTCTTC.

This clone was observed a single time. The chain employs TRBV7-8 and TRBJ1-1, with D possibly matching TRBD1 (6 bases). Trimming removed 5 bases from V and 6 bases from J, with 22 bases in between. Germline loops: CDR1 SGHVS, CDR2 FQNEAQ. The CDR3 loop spans 16 amino acids. DNA of the CDR3: TGTGCCAGCAGCGCGAGTTCTCCAGGGGCTGTGGCTGAAGCTTTCTTT. Translation: CASSASSPGAVAEAFF.

The chain employs TRBV6-5 and TRBJ1-6, with TRBD1 identical over 8 bases. The junction had 3 bases not matched to a gene; V was cut back by 2 bases and J by 6 bases. This CDR3 is built from 15 residues. Germline loops: CDR1 MNHEY, CDR2 SVGAGI. CDR3 sequence: CASSYQGQANSPLHF. Written as DNA, the CDR3 is TGTGCCAGCAGTTACCAGGGACAGGCTAATTCACCCCTCCACTTT.

V is TRBV9 and J is TRBJ2-2; no definite D call. The germline gives CDR1 SGDLS, CDR2 YYNGEE. CDR3 length: 14 amino acids. V was shortened by 2 bases and J by 4 bases, with 9 bases between the two germline ends. CDR3 residues: CASSVSPSTGELFF. The CDR3 coding sequence is TGTGCCAGCAGCGTTAGCCCCTCCACCGGGGAGCTGTTTTTT.

The V call is TRBV24-1, the J call TRBJ2-2; TRBD2 aligns across 7 bases. V was clipped by 3 bases and J by 16 bases; unmatched bases: 1. The CDR3 has 10 amino acids. CDR1 is KGHDR and CDR2 is SFDVKD in the germline V gene. This CDR3 is CATSDGGGFF. DNA of the CDR3: TGTGCCACCAGTGATGGGGGGGGGTTTTTT.

The V gene is TRBV7-9, the J gene TRBJ1-2, with a tentative D call TRBD1 (6 bases). Germline V gene data show CDR1 as SEHNR and CDR2 as FQNEAQ (reference sequence). The CDR3 sequence is 16 residues long. The germline V and J ends were trimmed by 3 bases and 7 bases, with 21 bases remaining between them. CDR3 residues: CASSFTGSHSIGGYTF. In DNA, the CDR3 is TGTGCCAGCAGCTTCACAGGGAGCCATTCAATTGGTGGCTACACCTTC. Full variable domain (rest looked up from reference TRBV7-9 and TRBJ1-2): DTGVSQNPRHKITKRGQNVTFRCDPISEHNRLYWYRQTLGQGPEFLTYFQNEAQLEKSRLLSDRFSAERPKGSFSTLEIQRTEQGDSAMYLCASSFTGSHSIGGYTFGSGTRLTVV.

The chain is built from TRBV9 and TRBJ2-7; perhaps TRBD2 as D (5 bases). This CDR3 spans 14 amino acids. The germline V and J ends were trimmed by 5 bases and 0 bases, with 12 bases remaining between them. Germline lookup yields CDR1 SGDLS and CDR2 YYNGEE. The CDR3 sequence: CASSETGNSYEQYF. DNA of the CDR3: TGTGCCAGCAGTGAGACCGGGAACTCCTACGAGCAGTACTTC.

V is TRBV7-2 and J is TRBJ1-1; TRBD1 aligns across 10 bases. J was trimmed by 4 bases and V by 1 base; bases with no gene match: 12. Germline lookup yields CDR1 SGHTA and CDR2 FQGNSA. This CDR3 comprises 18 residues. CDR3 DNA sequence: TGTGCCAGCAGCTTAGATGGGACAGGGGTATCCGGGGGCACTGAAGCTTTCTTT. It specifies CASSLDGTGVSGGTEAFF.

The V gene is TRBV6-2 or TRBV6-3, the J gene TRBJ2-7; 10 nucleotides agree with TRBD2. The CDR3 extends over 15 amino acids. V gave up 6 bases and J gave up 0 bases; unmatched junction bases: 5. Per the germline V gene, CDR1 is MNHEY and CDR2 is SVGEGT. For the CDR3, the DNA is TGTGCCAGCAGCCGTGGACTAGCGGCCTCCTACGAGCAGTACTTC. As protein: CASSRGLAASYEQYF.

The V call is TRBV5-1, the J call TRBJ2-1; 11 bases are a match to TRBD2. Germline assignment: CDR1 SGHRS and CDR2 YFSETQ. V trimming: 4 bases; J trimming: 6 bases; junction bases outside the gene matches: 12. The CDR3 has 17 amino acids. CDR3 sequence: CASSGGVLAGGTNEQFF. The DNA of the CDR3 is TGCGCCAGCAGCGGGGGGGTGCTAGCGGGAGGCACCAATGAGCAGTTCTTC.